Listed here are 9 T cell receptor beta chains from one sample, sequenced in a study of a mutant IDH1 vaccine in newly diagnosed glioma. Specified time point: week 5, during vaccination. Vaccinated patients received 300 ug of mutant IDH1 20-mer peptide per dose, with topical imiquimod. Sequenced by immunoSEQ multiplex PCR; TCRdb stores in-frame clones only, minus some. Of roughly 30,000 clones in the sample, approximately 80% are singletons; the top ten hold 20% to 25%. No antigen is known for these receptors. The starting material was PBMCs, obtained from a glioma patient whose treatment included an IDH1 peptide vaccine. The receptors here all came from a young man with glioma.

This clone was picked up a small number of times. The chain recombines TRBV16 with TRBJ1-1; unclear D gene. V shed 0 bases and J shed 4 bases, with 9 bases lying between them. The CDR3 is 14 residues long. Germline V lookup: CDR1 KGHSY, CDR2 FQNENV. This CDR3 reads CASSQSGRGTEAFF. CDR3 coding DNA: TGTGCCAGCAGCCAATCCGGACGGGGCACTGAAGCTTTCTTT.

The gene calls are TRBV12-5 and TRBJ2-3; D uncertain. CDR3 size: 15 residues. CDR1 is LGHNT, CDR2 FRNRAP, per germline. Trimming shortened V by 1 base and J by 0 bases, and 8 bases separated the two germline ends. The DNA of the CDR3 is TGTGCTAGTGGTTTGGGGTCCTCGAGCACAGATACGCAGTATTTT. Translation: CASGLGSSSTDTQYF.

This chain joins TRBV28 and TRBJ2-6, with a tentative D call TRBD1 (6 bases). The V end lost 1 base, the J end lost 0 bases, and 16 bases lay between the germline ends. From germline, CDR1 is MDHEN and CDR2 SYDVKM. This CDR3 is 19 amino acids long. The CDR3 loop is CASSLFDRGQSSGANVLTF. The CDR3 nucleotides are TGTGCCAGCAGTTTATTTGACCGCGGACAGAGCTCTGGGGCCAACGTCCTGACTTTC.

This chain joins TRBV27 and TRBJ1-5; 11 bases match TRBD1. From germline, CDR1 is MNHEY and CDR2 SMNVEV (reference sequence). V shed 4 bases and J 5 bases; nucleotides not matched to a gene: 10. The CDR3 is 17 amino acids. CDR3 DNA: TGTGCCAGCAGTTCCGGGACAGGGGGGTACATTGATCAGCCCCAGCATTTT. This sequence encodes CASSSGTGGYIDQPQHF.

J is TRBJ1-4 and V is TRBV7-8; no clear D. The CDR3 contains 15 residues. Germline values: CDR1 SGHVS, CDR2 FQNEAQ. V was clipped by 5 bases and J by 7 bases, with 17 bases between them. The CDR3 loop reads CASSPEALGGEKLFF. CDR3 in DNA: TGTGCCAGCAGCCCAGAGGCCTTAGGAGGTGAAAAACTGTTTTTT.

The CDR3 here is CASSQGPGATETQYF. In DNA form, the CDR3 reads TGCGCCAGCAGCCAAGGGCCGGGGGCTACGGAGACCCAGTACTTC. The chain combines TRBV4-1 with TRBJ2-5; either TRBD1 or TRBD2 may supply D (6 bases each). This CDR3 contains 15 residues. Germline CDR1 MGHRA, CDR2 YSYEKL. Trimming pared 1 base from V and 5 bases from J, leaving 14 bases between.

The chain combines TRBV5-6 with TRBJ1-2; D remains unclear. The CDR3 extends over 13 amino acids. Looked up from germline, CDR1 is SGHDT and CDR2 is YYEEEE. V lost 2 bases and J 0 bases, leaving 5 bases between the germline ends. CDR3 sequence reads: CASSFTTNYGYTF. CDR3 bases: TGTGCCAGCAGCTTCACAACTAACTATGGCTACACCTTC.

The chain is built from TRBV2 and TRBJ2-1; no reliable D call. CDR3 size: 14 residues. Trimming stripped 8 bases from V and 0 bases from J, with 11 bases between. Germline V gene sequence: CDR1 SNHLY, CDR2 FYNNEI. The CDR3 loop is CASSSLSSYNEQFF. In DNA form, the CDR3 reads TGTGCCAGCTCCAGCCTGAGCTCCTACAATGAGCAGTTCTTC.

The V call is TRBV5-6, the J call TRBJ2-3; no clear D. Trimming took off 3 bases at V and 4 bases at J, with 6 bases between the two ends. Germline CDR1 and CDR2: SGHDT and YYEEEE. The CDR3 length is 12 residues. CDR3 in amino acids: CASSSFADTQYF. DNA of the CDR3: TGTGCCAGCAGCTCGTTCGCAGATACGCAGTATTTT.